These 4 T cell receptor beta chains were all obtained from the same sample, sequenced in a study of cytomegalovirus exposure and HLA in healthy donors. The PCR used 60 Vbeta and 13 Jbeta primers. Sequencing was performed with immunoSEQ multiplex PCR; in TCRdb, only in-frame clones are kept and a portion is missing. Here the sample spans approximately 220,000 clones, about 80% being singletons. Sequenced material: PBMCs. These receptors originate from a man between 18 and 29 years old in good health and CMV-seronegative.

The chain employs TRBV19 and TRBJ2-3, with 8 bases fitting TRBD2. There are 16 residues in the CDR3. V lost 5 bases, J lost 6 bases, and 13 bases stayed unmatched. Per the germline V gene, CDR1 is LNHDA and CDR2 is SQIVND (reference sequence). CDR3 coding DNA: TGTGCCAGTAGTGGGATAAGAGCGGGGGAAGGGGATACGCAGTATTTT. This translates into CASSGIRAGEGDTQYF.

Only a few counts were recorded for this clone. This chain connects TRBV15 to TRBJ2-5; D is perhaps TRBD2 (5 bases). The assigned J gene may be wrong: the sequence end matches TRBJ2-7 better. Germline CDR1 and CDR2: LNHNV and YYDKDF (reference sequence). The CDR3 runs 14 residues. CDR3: CATSRGSFSYEQYF. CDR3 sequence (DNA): TGTGCCACCAGCAGGGGGAGTTTCTCCTACGAGCAGTACTTC.

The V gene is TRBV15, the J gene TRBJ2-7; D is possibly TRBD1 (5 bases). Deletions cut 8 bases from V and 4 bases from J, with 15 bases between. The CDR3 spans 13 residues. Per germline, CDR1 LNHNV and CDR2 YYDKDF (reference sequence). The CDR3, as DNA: TGTGCCACCCAGGGTATTGAAGTTTACGAGCAGTACTTC. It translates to CATQGIEVYEQYF.

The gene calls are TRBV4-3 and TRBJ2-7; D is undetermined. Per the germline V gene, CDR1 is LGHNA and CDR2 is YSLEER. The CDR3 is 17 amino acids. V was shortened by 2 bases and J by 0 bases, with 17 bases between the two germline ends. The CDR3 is CASSQSPTNRISYEQYF. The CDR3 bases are TGCGCCAGCAGCCAATCTCCGACAAACCGAATCTCCTACGAGCAGTACTTC.